Below are 8 T cell receptor beta chains sequenced from a single sample in a study of T cell responses to AZD1222 COVID-19 vaccine. Sequenced by immunoSEQ multiplex PCR; TCRdb stores in-frame clones only, minus some. This table holds 150,000 to 250,000 clones, more than 85% found once. Sequencing used peripheral blood, obtained 28 days after the second AZD1222 dose. These TCRs come from an adult who received the AZD1222 COVID-19 vaccine.

This rearrangement joins TRBV28 to TRBJ1-6; 9 bases fit TRBD1. The CDR3 contains 13 residues. V lost 8 bases, J lost 10 bases, and 6 bases stayed unmatched. The germline V gene encodes CDR1 MDHEN and CDR2 SYDVKM. CDR3 amino acids: CASEGQGISPLHF. CDR3 sequence (DNA): TGTGCCAGCGAGGGACAGGGAATCTCACCCCTCCACTTT. Full variable domain (missing parts from reference TRBV28 and TRBJ1-6): DVKVTQSSRYLVKRTGEKVFLECVQDMDHENMFWYRQDPGLGLRLIYFSYDVKMKEKGDIPEGYSVSREKKERFSLILESASTNQTSMYLCASEGQGISPLHFGNGTRLTVT.

The count of this clone is one. The chain joins TRBV5-1 to TRBJ2-3; D tentatively reads TRBD1 or TRBD2 (5 bases each). Germline loops: CDR1 SGHRS, CDR2 YFSETQ. The CDR3 extends over 13 amino acids. V gave up 7 bases and J gave up 4 bases, with 13 bases separating them. CDR3 nucleotides: TGCGCCAGCTTCTACCGGGACCCAGATACGCAGTATTTT. Its translation: CASFYRDPDTQYF.

The genes are TRBV19 and TRBJ1-3; no clear D. V lost 5 bases and J 4 bases, leaving 12 bases between the germline ends. In germline, CDR1 is LNHDA, CDR2 SQIVND (reference sequence). The CDR3 consists of 14 residues. The DNA for the CDR3 is TGTGCCAGTAGTCGAGCCCGAGAGGGAAACACCATATATTTT. It codes for CASSRAREGNTIYF.

The rearrangement uses TRBV27 and TRBJ2-2, with a possible D match to TRBD1 (6 bases). The germline V gene has CDR1 MNHEY and CDR2 SMNVEV (reference sequence). V dropped 2 bases and J dropped 4 bases, with 11 bases sitting between them. This CDR3 has 15 residues. CDR3 coding DNA: TGTGCCAGCAGTTTAGAACAGGGCGGCACCGGGGAGCTGTTTTTT. This codes for CASSLEQGGTGELFF.

The genes are TRBV7-2 and TRBJ2-7, with a tentative D call TRBD2 (5 bases). Trimming took off 5 bases at V and 6 bases at J, with 20 bases between the two ends. CDR1 and CDR2 from the germline V gene are SGHTA and FQGNSA. This CDR3 region has 15 residues. CDR3 amino acids: CASSASGLPGGEQYF. CDR3 nucleotides: TGTGCCAGCAGCGCATCCGGACTCCCGGGCGGCGAGCAGTACTTC.

The chain uses TRBV10-1 and TRBJ1-5, with no clear D. Per germline, CDR1 WNHNN and CDR2 SYGVQD (reference sequence). CDR3 size: 13 residues. Trimming took off 0 bases at V and 9 bases at J, with 9 bases between the two ends. CDR3 nucleotides: TGCGCCAGCAGTGAGTCTAGGTTATTGCCCCAGCATTTT. This sequence encodes CASSESRLLPQHF.

This rearrangement joins TRBV5-1 to TRBJ1-3, with 8 bases aligning to TRBD1. The J segment lost 8 bases and the V segment lost 5 bases, leaving 6 bases of the junction unmatched. Germline V CDR1 and CDR2: SGHRS, YFSETQ. The CDR3 runs to 13 residues. The CDR3 sequence: CASRPGQEDTIYF. The CDR3 coding sequence is TGCGCCAGCAGGCCGGGACAGGAAGACACCATATATTTT.

The chain joins TRBV7-6 to TRBJ2-1; TRBD2 matches at 13 bases. The germline CDR1 and CDR2 sequences are SGHVS and FNYEAQ. The CDR3 length is 16 residues. V lost 5 bases and J lost 7; bases outside the gene matches: 8. DNA for the CDR3: TGTGCCAGCAGCCGAGGACTAGCGGGAGAGGGTAATGAGCAGTTCTTC. Translated, it gives CASSRGLAGEGNEQFF.